One TCR beta chain is described in this entry. This entry is derived from a study of blood T cells in healthy people across ages. Then a second PCR, running roughly 6 to 12 cycles, was carried out with a sample-barcoded 5' primer and a J-beta primer mix. One entry per CDR3 protein results from TCRdb running MiXCR on the 5' RACE reads. The top ten hold under 4% of the sample, which has 550,000 to 800,000 distinct CDR3 sequences, around a fifth seen once. The material sequenced was blood. The clonotype originates from a man between 65 and 79 years old in good health.

This CDR3 is CSAQRGTGTYEQYF. The CDR3 bases are TGCAGTGCGCAACGCGGGACAGGGACCTACGAGCAGTACTTC. The chain recombines TRBV20-1 with TRBJ2-5; 9 bases map to TRBD1. The J call is doubtful: the DNA matches TRBJ2-7 better. Per germline, CDR1 DFQATT and CDR2 SNEGSKA (reference sequence). This CDR3 spans 14 amino acids.